A selection of T cell receptor beta chains follows, all from one sample in a study of siplizumab effects on memory and regulatory T cells. These receptors' targets are unknown. The method was immunoSEQ multiplex PCR; TCRdb's version includes in-frame clones alone and lacks a portion of them. The table has fewer than 8,500 clones, roughly two fifths seen once. The sequencing input was CFSE-low (dividing) CD8+ T cells sorted from an allogeneic mixed lymphocyte reaction. The receptors derive from a human donor in good health; the cells came from an allogeneic mixed lymphocyte reaction. Both conserved end residues are part of each CDR3. The order of the fields is V gene, D gene, clone size, J gene, CDR3 protein, CDR3 DNA. The D gene is left open where the match is weak. Clone size, where shown, is once, few, many, or a class for clones that have expanded.

TRBV27	.	few	TRBJ1-2	CASSFTGGGYGYTF	TGTGCCAGCAGTTTTACCGGGGGGGGGTATGGCTACACCTTC
TRBV19	.	.	TRBJ2-7	CASSAGTGSYEQYF	TGTGCCAGTAGCGCCGGGACTGGCTCCTACGAGCAGTACTTC
TRBV5-1	.	.	TRBJ1-1	CASSTTGTPLGAFF	TGCGCCAGCAGCACAACCGGGACCCCGTTGGGAGCTTTCTTT
TRBV29-1	.	medium-sized	TRBJ2-7	CSAQSKGTEQYF	TGCAGCGCCCAGTCGAAAGGGACCGAGCAGTACTTC
TRBV7-9	TRBD2	.	TRBJ2-3	CASSLRLAELSTDTQYF	TGTGCCAGCAGCTTAAGGCTAGCGGAGCTTAGCACAGATACGCAGTATTTT
TRBV6-5	.	.	TRBJ1-1	CASTQERGNTEAFF	TGTGCCAGCACACAGGAGAGGGGGAACACTGAAGCTTTCTTT
TRBV27	.	.	TRBJ1-5	CASSLQSNQPQHF	TGTGCCAGCAGTTTGCAGAGCAATCAGCCCCAGCATTTT
TRBV6-7	TRBD2	medium-sized	TRBJ2-7	CASSYKASGPSSYEQYF	TGTGCCAGCAGTTACAAGGCTAGCGGGCCGAGCTCCTACGAGCAGTACTTC
TRBV2	TRBD2	few	TRBJ2-3	CASSEVSSGSTDTQYF	TGTGCCAGCAGTGAAGTGTCTAGCGGAAGCACAGATACGCAGTATTTT
TRBV4-1	.	.	TRBJ1-1	CASSQDNRAGTEAFF	TGCGCCAGCAGCCAAGATAATAGGGCGGGCACTGAAGCTTTCTTT
TRBV9	TRBD2	few	TRBJ2-3	CASSPSGREQDTQYF	TGTGCCAGCAGCCCAAGCGGGAGGGAGCAAGATACGCAGTATTTT
TRBV10-3	TRBD2	.	TRBJ2-1	CAISLAGEEQFF	TGTGCCATCAGCCTAGCGGGAGAGGAGCAGTTCTTC
TRBV7-9	.	.	TRBJ2-6	CASSFGANVLTF	TGTGCCAGCAGCTTCGGGGCCAACGTCCTGACTTTC
TRBV5-6	.	.	TRBJ2-1	CASSSRGGNNEQFF	TGTGCCAGCAGCTCTCGAGGTGGGAACAATGAGCAGTTCTTC
TRBV4-1	TRBD2	.	TRBJ2-3	CASSQVFGTSGPPGTQYF	TGCGCCAGCAGCCAAGTTTTTGGGACTAGCGGGCCGCCGGGTACGCAGTATTTT
TRBV19	TRBD2	.	TRBJ2-2	CASSIFTGGTGELFF	TGTGCCAGTAGTATATTTACGGGAGGGACCGGGGAGCTGTTTTTT
TRBV29-1	TRBD2	.	TRBJ2-2	CSVVTSGRNTGELFF	TGCAGCGTTGTGACTAGCGGGAGAAACACCGGGGAGCTGTTTTTT
TRBV7-8	.	.	TRBJ1-1	CASSLVAGAEAFF	TGTGCCAGCAGCTTAGTCGCGGGCGCTGAAGCTTTCTTT
TRBV11-3	TRBD1	.	TRBJ2-2	CASSPTPGQGMSITGELFF	TGTGCCAGCAGCCCGACGCCGGGACAGGGGATGAGTATCACCGGGGAGCTGTTTTTT
TRBV19	TRBD1	.	TRBJ2-1	CASSAGTGFNNEQFF	TGTGCCAGTAGTGCCGGGACAGGGTTTAACAATGAGCAGTTCTTC
TRBV29-1	.	.	TRBJ2-7	CSVPSGPSEQYF	TGCAGCGTCCCCTCTGGACCCTCCGAGCAGTACTTC
TRBV29-1	.	.	TRBJ1-2	CSVESTLGARGGYTF	TGCAGCGTTGAATCCACCTTGGGGGCCCGGGGGGGCTACACCTTC
TRBV7-3	TRBD1	once	TRBJ2-6	CASSLDRGGLSGANVLTF	TGTGCCAGCAGCCTAGACAGGGGTGGTCTCTCTGGGGCCAACGTCCTGACTTTC
TRBV7-9	TRBD2	once	TRBJ2-7	CASSDRLAGVNEQYF	TGTGCCAGCAGCGACCGACTAGCGGGAGTGAATGAGCAGTACTTC
TRBV4-1	.	.	TRBJ1-1	CASSQGPSTTEAFF	TGCGCCAGCAGCCAAGGTCCATCAACCACTGAAGCTTTCTTT
TRBV7-8	TRBD2	.	TRBJ2-7	CASSLAGGSYEQYF	TGTGCCAGCAGCTTAGCGGGCGGGAGCTACGAGCAGTACTTC
TRBV30	.	.	TRBJ2-1	CAWSVINGNEQFF	TGTGCCTGGAGTGTAATTAATGGCAATGAGCAGTTCTTC
TRBV7-3	.	.	TRBJ2-1	CASSLNAMHGEQFF	TGTGCCAGCAGCTTAAACGCTATGCATGGTGAGCAGTTCTTC
TRBV6-1	TRBD2	.	TRBJ2-3	CASSLEAGGGDTQYF	TGTGCCAGCAGTTTGGAGGCGGGAGGAGGTGATACGCAGTATTTT
TRBV28	TRBD2	few	TRBJ2-7	CASSLTGRAGEQYF	TGTGCCAGCAGTTTGACCGGGAGGGCCGGCGAGCAGTACTTC
TRBV4-2	.	few	TRBJ2-1	CASSQDYSSYNEQFF	TGTGCCAGCAGTCAAGACTATAGCTCCTACAATGAGCAGTTCTTC
TRBV29-1	.	.	TRBJ2-7	CSVQIGREQYF	TGCAGCGTTCAAATAGGGCGCGAGCAGTACTTC
TRBV2	TRBD1	.	TRBJ2-7	CASSERDRWYEQYF	TGTGCCAGCAGTGAAAGGGACAGGTGGTACGAGCAGTACTTC
TRBV13	.	.	TRBJ2-7	CASSGQGYEQYF	TGTGCCAGCAGCGGCCAAGGCTACGAGCAGTACTTC
TRBV19	.	.	TRBJ2-7	CASSIGFGAYEQYF	TGTGCCAGTAGTATCGGGTTTGGGGCCTACGAGCAGTACTTC
TRBV6-5	TRBD2	medium-sized	TRBJ2-7	CASSFGLAHYEQYF	TGTGCCAGCAGTTTCGGACTAGCGCACTACGAGCAGTACTTC
TRBV6-6	.	.	TRBJ1-1	CASSYSGRNTEAFF	TGTGCCAGCAGTTACTCTGGCAGGAACACTGAAGCTTTCTTT
TRBV7-9	TRBD1	medium-sized	TRBJ2-7	CASSSPGQGSYEQYF	TGTGCCAGCAGCTCGCCGGGACAGGGTTCCTACGAGCAGTACTTC
TRBV11-2	.	medium-sized	TRBJ2-7	CASSLSGGLYEQYF	TGTGCCAGCAGCTTAAGTGGCGGTCTATACGAGCAGTACTTC
TRBV2	TRBD1	.	TRBJ2-3	CASNPLGGAGTDTQYF	TGTGCCAGCAATCCCCTAGGGGGCGCCGGCACAGATACGCAGTATTTT
TRBV5-1	TRBD1	medium-sized	TRBJ2-7	CASSSGTGAYEQYF	TGCGCCAGCAGCTCCGGGACAGGGGCCTACGAGCAGTACTTC
TRBV10-1	TRBD1	.	TRBJ1-2	CASTSTGLYGYTF	TGCGCCAGCACTTCGACAGGGCTCTATGGCTACACCTTC
TRBV4-1	.	medium-sized	TRBJ2-7	CASSQAIRGGEQYF	TGCGCCAGCAGCCAAGCCATTAGGGGAGGAGAGCAGTACTTC
TRBV5-8	.	.	TRBJ2-7	CARTPGDEQYF	TGTGCCAGAACCCCAGGGGACGAGCAGTACTTC
TRBV7-9	TRBD2	few	TRBJ2-3	CASSLGGAGGITDTQYF	TGTGCCAGCAGCCTTGGGGGGGCGGGAGGAATCACAGATACGCAGTATTTT
TRBV30	.	.	TRBJ2-7	CAWSFGEGDEQYF	TGTGCCTGGAGTTTTGGGGAAGGCGACGAGCAGTACTTC